This TCR beta chain was identified during a study of cytomegalovirus exposure and HLA in healthy donors. General study results and limits: It is likely that the observed cluster of highly shared sequence variants was a sequencing artifact.

The primer mix had 60 Vbeta and 13 Jbeta primers. Generated by immunoSEQ multiplex PCR, the TCRdb table keeps only in-frame clones and is missing some. The listing records approximately 120,000 clones. On this clone itself: Its target is not known.

This CDR3 has 14 residues. The sample comprised PBMCs. This receptor was taken from a man between 18 and 29 years old in good health and CMV-seronegative. The chain combines TRBV21-1 with TRBJ2-7; TRBD2 is taken as the D call from the table, unchecked against the DNA. TRBV21-1 is labeled a pseudogene. CDR3 loop: CASSIQTSFHEQYF. CDR3 nucleotides: TGTGCCAGCAGCATCCAGACTAGCTTCCACGAGCAGTACTTC.